These T cell receptor beta chains were read from a single sample in a study of circulating CD8 cells and anti-PD-1 response in melanoma. TCRdb re-called the reads through MiXCR, storing one row per CDR3 protein. The sample has 1,500 to 2,000 distinct CDR3 sequences; approximately 8.8% are singletons. This material consisted of CD8+ T cells from PBMCs, taken at baseline or after one month of anti-PD-1 therapy (not recorded which). The receptors stem from a human donor with melanoma. Each CDR3 is given with its conserved first and last residue. Each record gives: D gene, clone size, V gene, J gene, CDR3 DNA, CDR3 protein. The D gene is left open where the match is weak. Not all rows give a size; the values are once, few, many and, for expanded clones, a class.

.	large	TRBV2	TRBJ2-1	TGTGCCAGCAGTGAAGGGGACCCCCGGATGAATGAGCAGTTCTTC	CASSEGDPRMNEQFF
.	.	TRBV14	TRBJ1-2	TGTGCCAGCAGCTACATGGAGGAGGGCTTTGGCTACACCTTC	CASSYMEEGFGYTF
.	medium-sized	TRBV29-1	TRBJ2-5	TGCAGCGTTGAAGGAGGGGCCACTCAAGAGACCCAGTACTTC	CSVEGGATQETQYF
TRBD2	medium-sized	TRBV27	TRBJ2-6	TGTGCCAGCCTCTTATTCTGGGGGGGCTCTGGGGCCAACGTCCTGACTTTC	CASLLFWGGSGANVLTF
TRBD2	medium-sized	TRBV4-1	TRBJ2-2	TGCGCCAGCAGCTTGGGCGGACTAGCGTCCGGGGAGCTGTTTTTT	CASSLGGLASGELFF
.	medium-sized	TRBV4-1	TRBJ2-7	TGCGCCAGCAGCTACAGCAGGGGGGCCTACGAGCAGTACTTC	CASSYSRGAYEQYF
.	medium-sized	TRBV19	TRBJ2-2	TGTGCCAGTAGTACTCGAACAGAGTCCGGGGAGCTGTTTTTT	CASSTRTESGELFF
TRBD2	large	TRBV7-3	TRBJ2-3	TGTGCCAGCAGCGTACTAGCGGGGGGGCAAGATACGCAGTATTTT	CASSVLAGGQDTQYF
.	few	TRBV20-1	TRBJ1-2	TGCAGCGCAGGGCCCCTGGGAAATGGCTACACCTTC	CSAGPLGNGYTF
.	.	TRBV19	TRBJ2-1	TGTGCCAGTAGTATCGGCTTAAGGGGCTACAATGAGCAGTTCTTC	CASSIGLRGYNEQFF
TRBD1	.	TRBV19	TRBJ2-7	TGTGCCACCCTCCCCCCCGCGGGACAGGGATCCTACGAGCAGTACTTC	CATLPPAGQGSYEQYF
TRBD2	large	TRBV24-1	TRBJ2-3	TGTGCCACCAGTGCCTCTCCGGACGGGGGGGACCTACCGGATACGCAGTATTTT	CATSASPDGGDLPDTQYF
.	large	TRBV19	TRBJ2-7	TGTGCCAGTAGTAGGAACTTCTACGAGCAGTACTTC	CASSRNFYEQYF
.	large	TRBV2	TRBJ2-2	TGTGCCACGGAAGAAGGGGGAAACACCGGGGAGCTGTTTTTT	CATEEGGNTGELFF
.	.	TRBV27	TRBJ1-5	TGTGCCAGCAGCCCCGCGGGCGGAGGTCAGCCCCAGCATTTT	CASSPAGGGQPQHF
TRBD1	large	TRBV4-3	TRBJ2-6	TGCGCCAGCAGCCAACTGGCCGGGACAGGGAGCTCTGGGGCCAACGTCCTGACTTTC	CASSQLAGTGSSGANVLTF
TRBD2	medium-sized	TRBV4-1	TRBJ2-1	TGCGCCAGCAGACCGACTAGCGGGGAATACAATGAGCAGTTCTTC	CASRPTSGEYNEQFF
.	few	TRBV25-1	TRBJ2-1	TGTGCCAGCAGTGAATATGGTAGCAATGAGCAGTTCTTC	CASSEYGSNEQFF
TRBD1	.	TRBV20-1	TRBJ2-3	TGCAGTGCTAGACCTGACAGGGGGTTCACAGATACGCAGTATTTT	CSARPDRGFTDTQYF
TRBD1	few	TRBV19	TRBJ1-1	TGTGCCAGTAGTTCCGACAGGGTGGGAAAAACTGAAGCTTTCTTT	CASSSDRVGKTEAFF
.	.	TRBV19	TRBJ1-5	TGTGCCAGTAGTACCGCGAGCTATAGCAATCAGCCCCAGCATTTT	CASSTASYSNQPQHF
TRBD1	medium-sized	TRBV6-6	TRBJ2-7	TGTGCCAGCAGTTCCTGGACAGGGGCAGCCTACGAGCAGTACTTC	CASSSWTGAAYEQYF
.	medium-sized	TRBV27	TRBJ1-1	TGTGCCAGCAGTTTATCGAGGGGGGGCCGTTTAGAGACTGAAGCTTTCTTT	CASSLSRGGRLETEAFF
.	large	TRBV19	TRBJ2-1	TGTGCCAGTAGTATGCTGTTCGGTGACAATGAGCAGTTCTTC	CASSMLFGDNEQFF
.	.	TRBV13	TRBJ2-7	TGTGCCAGCAGCTTAGCGGGAGGGACAGGGTTCCACGAGCAGTACTTC	CASSLAGGTGFHEQYF
TRBD1	medium-sized	TRBV2	TRBJ2-1	TGTGCCAGCAGCAAAGGACAGGGGCGGACATACTACAATGAGCAGTTCTTC	CASSKGQGRTYYNEQFF
.	medium-sized	TRBV7-3	TRBJ2-3	TGTGCCAGCAGCTTAATAGGGACTCTAACAGATACGCAGTATTTT	CASSLIGTLTDTQYF
TRBD1	.	TRBV28	TRBJ2-2	TGTGCCAGCTGGCCCAGGGGGCTTGCCGGGGAGCTGTTTTTT	CASWPRGLAGELFF
.	medium-sized	TRBV20-1	TRBJ1-2	TGCAGTGCTAGAGATGTGACCGAGAACTATGGCTACACCTTC	CSARDVTENYGYTF
.	.	TRBV19	TRBJ2-3	TGTGCCAGTAGCAACGGACAGCTAGATACGCAGTATTTT	CASSNGQLDTQYF
TRBD1	medium-sized	TRBV20-1	TRBJ2-7	TGCAGTGCCGAGACAGGGAAGGAGTCCTACGAGCAGTACTTC	CSAETGKESYEQYF
.	medium-sized	TRBV19	TRBJ1-2	TGTGCCAGTAGTTATACGAAAGGGGCTAACTATGGCTACACCTTC	CASSYTKGANYGYTF
.	.	TRBV19	TRBJ2-1	TGTGCCAGTAGTATATTAGGCCGCAGTGAGCAGTTCTTC	CASSILGRSEQFF
.	large	TRBV4-1	TRBJ2-2	TGCGCCAGCAGCCAAGATGACGGGGAGTCCACCGGGGAGCTGTTTTTT	CASSQDDGESTGELFF